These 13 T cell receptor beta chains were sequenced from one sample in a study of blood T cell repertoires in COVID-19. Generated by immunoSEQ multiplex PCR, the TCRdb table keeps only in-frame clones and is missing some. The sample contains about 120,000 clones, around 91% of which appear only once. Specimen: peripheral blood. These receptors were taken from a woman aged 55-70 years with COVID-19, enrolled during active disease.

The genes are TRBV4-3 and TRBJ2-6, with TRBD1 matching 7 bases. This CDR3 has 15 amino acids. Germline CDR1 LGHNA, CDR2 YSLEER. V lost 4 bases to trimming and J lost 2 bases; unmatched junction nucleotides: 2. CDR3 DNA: TGCGCCAGCAGCCCCGACAGGGCTGGGGCCAACGTCCTGACTTTC. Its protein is CASSPDRAGANVLTF.

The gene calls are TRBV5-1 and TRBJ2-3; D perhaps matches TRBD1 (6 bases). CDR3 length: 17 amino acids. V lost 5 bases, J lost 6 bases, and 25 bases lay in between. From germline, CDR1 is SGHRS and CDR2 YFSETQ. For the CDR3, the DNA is TGCGCCAGCAGTCCGTCCTCAGGCAGGGGCGTGGTCGATACGCAGTATTTT. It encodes CASSPSSGRGVVDTQYF.

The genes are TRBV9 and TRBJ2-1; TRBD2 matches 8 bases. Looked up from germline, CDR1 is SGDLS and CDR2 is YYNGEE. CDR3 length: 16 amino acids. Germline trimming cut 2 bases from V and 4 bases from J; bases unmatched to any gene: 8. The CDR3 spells CASSVVTGLEYNEQFF. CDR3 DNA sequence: TGTGCCAGCAGCGTGGTTACGGGACTAGAGTACAATGAGCAGTTCTTC. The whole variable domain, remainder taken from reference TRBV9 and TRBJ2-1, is DSGVTQTPKHLITATGQRVTLRCSPRSGDLSVYWYQQSLDQGLQFLIQYYNGEERAKGNILERFSAQQFPDLHSELNLSSLELGDSALYFCASSVVTGLEYNEQFFGPGTRLTVL.

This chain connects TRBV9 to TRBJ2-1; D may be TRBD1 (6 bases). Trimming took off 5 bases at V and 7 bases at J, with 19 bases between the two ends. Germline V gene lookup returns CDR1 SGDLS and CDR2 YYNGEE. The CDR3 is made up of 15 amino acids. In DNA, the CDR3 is TGTGCCAGCAGTCCCCTGAGGGACACTGTTAATGAGCAGTTCTTC. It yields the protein CASSPLRDTVNEQFF. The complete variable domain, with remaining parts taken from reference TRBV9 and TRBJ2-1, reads DSGVTQTPKHLITATGQRVTLRCSPRSGDLSVYWYQQSLDQGLQFLIQYYNGEERAKGNILERFSAQQFPDLHSELNLSSLELGDSALYFCASSPLRDTVNEQFFGPGTRLTVL.

This chain's CDR3 is CASSQYTSGVDIQYF. The CDR3 bases are TGTGCCAGCAGCCAATACACTAGCGGGGTCGACATTCAGTACTTC. The genes are TRBV3-1 (or the pseudogene TRBV3-2) and TRBJ2-4, with TRBD2 identical over 10 bases. Trimming at V came to 2 bases and at J to 8 bases, leaving 6 bases not matched to a gene. This CDR3 comprises 15 residues. Germline CDR1 is LGHDT and CDR2 is YNNKEL (reference sequence).

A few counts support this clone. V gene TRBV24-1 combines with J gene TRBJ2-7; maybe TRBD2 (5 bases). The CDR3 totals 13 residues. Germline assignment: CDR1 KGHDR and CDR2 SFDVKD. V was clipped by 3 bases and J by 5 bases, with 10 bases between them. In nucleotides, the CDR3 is TGTGCCACCAGTGATAGGACGGAGGACGAGCAGTACTTC. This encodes CATSDRTEDEQYF.

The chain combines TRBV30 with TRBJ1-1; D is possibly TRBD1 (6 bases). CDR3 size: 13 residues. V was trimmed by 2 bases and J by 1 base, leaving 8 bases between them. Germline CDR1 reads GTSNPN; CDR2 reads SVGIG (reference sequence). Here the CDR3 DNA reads TGTGCCTGGAGTCTGACAGGGAACACTGAAGCTTTCTTT. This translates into CAWSLTGNTEAFF. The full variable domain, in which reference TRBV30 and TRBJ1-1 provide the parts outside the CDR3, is SQTIHQWPATLVQPVGSPLSLECTVEGTSNPNLYWYRQAAGRGLQLLFYSVGIGQISSEVPQNLSASRPQDRQFILSSKKLLLSDSGFYLCAWSLTGNTEAFFGQGTRLTVV.

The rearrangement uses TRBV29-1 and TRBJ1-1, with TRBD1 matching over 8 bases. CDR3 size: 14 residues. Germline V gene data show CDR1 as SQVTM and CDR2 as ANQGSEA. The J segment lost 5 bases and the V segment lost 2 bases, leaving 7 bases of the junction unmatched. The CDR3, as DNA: TGCAGCGTTGAATCAGGGGGCGGGCGGACTGAAGCTTTCTTT. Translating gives CSVESGGGRTEAFF.

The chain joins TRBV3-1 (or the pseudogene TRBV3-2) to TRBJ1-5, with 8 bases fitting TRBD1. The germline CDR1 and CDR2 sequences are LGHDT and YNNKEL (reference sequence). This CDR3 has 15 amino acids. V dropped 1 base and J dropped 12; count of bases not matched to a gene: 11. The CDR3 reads CASSQAGQGGAVQHF. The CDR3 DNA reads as TGTGCCAGCAGCCAAGCTGGACAGGGTGGGGCGGTCCAGCATTTT.

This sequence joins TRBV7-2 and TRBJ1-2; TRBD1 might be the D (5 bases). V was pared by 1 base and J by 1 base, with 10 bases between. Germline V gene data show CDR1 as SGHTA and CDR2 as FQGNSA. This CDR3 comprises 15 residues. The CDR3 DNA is TGTGCCAGCAGCTTAGTGATAGACAGTAACTATGGCTACACCTTC. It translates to CASSLVIDSNYGYTF.

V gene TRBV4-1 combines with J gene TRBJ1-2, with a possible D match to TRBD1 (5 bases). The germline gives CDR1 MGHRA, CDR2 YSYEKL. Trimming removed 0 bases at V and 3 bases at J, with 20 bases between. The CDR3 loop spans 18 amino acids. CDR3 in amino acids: CASSQDLLTESAYYGYTF. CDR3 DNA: TGCGCCAGCAGCCAAGACCTACTGACAGAATCCGCCTACTATGGCTACACCTTC.

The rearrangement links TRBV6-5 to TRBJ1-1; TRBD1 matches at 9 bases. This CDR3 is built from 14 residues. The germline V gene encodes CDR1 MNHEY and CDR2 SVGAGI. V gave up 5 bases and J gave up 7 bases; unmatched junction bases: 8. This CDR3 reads CASSRSPDRGEAFF. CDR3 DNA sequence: TGTGCCAGCAGTCGCTCCCCGGACAGGGGTGAAGCTTTCTTT.

This CDR3 is CASSEVDRGLYEQYF. The DNA of the CDR3 is TGTGCCAGCAGTGAAGTGGACAGGGGGCTCTACGAGCAGTACTTC. The gene calls are TRBV2 and TRBJ2-7; TRBD1 matches at 11 bases. This CDR3 spans 15 amino acids. Losses at the gene ends were 1 base for V and 3 bases for J; bases not matched to a gene: 2. Germline V gene sequence: CDR1 SNHLY, CDR2 FYNNEI. Complete variable domain (other parts from reference TRBV2 and TRBJ2-7): EPEVTQTPSHQVTQMGQEVILRCVPISNHLYFYWYRQILGQKVEFLVSFYNNEISEKSEIFDDQFSVERPDGSNFTLKIRSTKLEDSAMYFCASSEVDRGLYEQYFGPGTRLTVT.